This T cell receptor (beta chain) derives from a study of T cell responses to AZD1222 COVID-19 vaccine. Overall study context: The analysis combined second doses at about 4 or about 12 weeks.

Study-wide points: Repertoires in all cases were sampled only once the peak T cell response had passed. Of the AZD1222 recipients, only 5 or 6 were seropositive at baseline. White British ancestry dominated among donors, who included more females, and clonal diversity was possibly underestimated.

Measured with immunoSEQ multiplex PCR; TCRdb has only the in-frame clones, and not every one. Of 110,000 or so clones listed, more than 70% are singletons. Looked up from germline, CDR1 is MRHNA and CDR2 is SNTAGT. The CDR3 sequence is 15 residues long. Trimming left V 6 bases short and J 0 bases short, with 11 bases between. Remarks on this clone: The antigen is unknown.

The sequencing used peripheral blood, collected on day 0 of AZD1222 vaccination. The sequence was collected from an adult in good health. The rearrangement joins TRBV6-4 to TRBJ2-2; D gene unclear. The CDR3 DNA reads as TGTGCCAGCAGACCGGACCGCTCGAACACCGGGGAGCTGTTTTTT. Amino acid sequence: CASRPDRSNTGELFF.